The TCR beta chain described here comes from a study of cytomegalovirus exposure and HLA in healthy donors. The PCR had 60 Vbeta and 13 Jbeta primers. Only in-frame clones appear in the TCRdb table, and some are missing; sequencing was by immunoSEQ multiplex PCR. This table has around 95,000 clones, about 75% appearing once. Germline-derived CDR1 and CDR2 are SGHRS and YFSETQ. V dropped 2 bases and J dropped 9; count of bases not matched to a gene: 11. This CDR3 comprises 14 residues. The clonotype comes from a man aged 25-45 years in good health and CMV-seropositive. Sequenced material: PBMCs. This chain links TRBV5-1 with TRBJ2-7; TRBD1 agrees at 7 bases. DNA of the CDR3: TGCGCCAGCAGCTTAGGGGACAGCGCCAAGTGGCAGTACTTC. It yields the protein CASSLGDSAKWQYF.